The present entry profiles one TCR beta chain with its context. Its target antigen remains unknown. No base quality values were provided; no much bigger clone lies one nucleotide off. This sample is part of a study of response to subunit inactivated influenza vaccine listed by TCRdb under 2018. A note on the overall study: To follow how T cells responded to a trivalent subunit inactivated influenza vaccine, the researchers relied on deep quantitative profiling of the T cell receptor repertoire. What the work shows at the level of the full study, not this receptor alone: The authors suggested that each seasonal influenza vaccination may recruit only a limited number of new T cells.

The time point label here, explained by the study, means: 45 days after influenza vaccine administration. Libraries came from RT-PCR. The sample was run on an Illumina HiSeq 2500. Clones were called with MiXCR by TCRdb after fastp trimmed the public reads at Q25, and only in-frame beta chains were retained. All rows with the same CDR3 protein become a single entry with the most common DNA and genes. This sample is represented by 500,000 to 600,000 distinct CDR3 sequences; over 10% of them were singletons. About an eighth of the sample comes from the top ten. V is shortened by 4 bases, J by 5 bases, and the region joining them spans 10 bases. The germline V gene gives CDR1 as SGHRS and CDR2 as YFSETQ. The cysteine opens and the phenylalanine closes a CDR3 of 13 amino acids. The DNA shown is the 39-base CDR3, in frame from base 1.

This material consisted of PBMCs from blood, taken around seven weeks after vaccination. The sequence was obtained from a man aged 50 to 59 who received an inactivated influenza vaccine. Donor details come from another sample of the same person, matched by shared clones. The chain employs TRBV5-1 and TRBJ2-1, with no D gene named confidently. For the CDR3, the sequence is CASSKEQDNEQFF. At the DNA level, the sequence is TGCGCCAGCAGCAAAGAGCAGGACAATGAGCAGTTCTTC. The full variable domain, completed from the reference TRBV5-1 and TRBJ2-1 proteins outside the CDR3, reads KAGVTQTPRYLIKTRGQQVTLSCSPISGHRSVSWYQQTPGQGLQFLFEYFSETQRNKGNFPGRFSGRQFSNSRSEMNVSTLELGDSALYLCASSKEQDNEQFFGPGTRLTVL.